This record covers a single TCR beta chain. Profiled with immunoSEQ multiplex PCR; TCRdb holds only in-frame clones, not every one. The table lists about 150,000 clones, roughly four fifths of them singletons. The V segment lost 5 bases and the J segment 9 bases; nucleotides outside the gene matches: 3. The CDR3 sequence is 11 residues long. Germline V lookup: CDR1 MNHEY, CDR2 SVGAGI. The data stem from a study of blood T cell repertoires in COVID-19. The V call is TRBV6-5, the J call TRBJ1-2, with 7 nucleotides matching TRBD1. This clonotype was obtained from a man older than 75 with acute or convalescent COVID-19. Sequencing was carried out using peripheral blood. CDR3 coding DNA: TGTGCCAGCAGTAAGGGACAGAGCTACACCTTC. Translation gives CASSKGQSYTF.